These 31 T cell receptor beta chains came from one sample sequenced in a study of post-analysis software for immune sequencing data. Study observations and caveats: Elevated frequency relative to controls characterized 4 or 5 TRBV segments in patients, TRBV5-6, TRBV5-1 and TRBV20-1 among them.

These TCRs are of unknown antigen specificity. Sequencing libraries made from TCR beta cDNA carried unique molecular identifiers. From the PCR reads, TCRdb called clonotypes with MiXCR, one entry per CDR3 protein. The repertoire holds approximately 690,000 distinct CDR3 sequences, with around 60% as singletons. The specimen was blood. All receptors derive from a girl under 10 years old with multiple sclerosis.

Only a few counts were recorded for this clonotype. The rearrangement links TRBV11-2 to TRBJ1-2; unclear D gene. The CDR3 spans 15 residues. V shed 0 bases and J shed 2 bases, with 10 bases lying between them. Per germline, CDR1 SGHAT and CDR2 FQNNGV. The CDR3 loop reads CASSLDQRTNYGYTF. DNA for the CDR3: TGTGCCAGCAGCTTAGATCAAAGGACGAACTATGGCTACACCTTC. The whole variable domain, remainder taken from reference TRBV11-2 and TRBJ1-2, is EAGVAQSPRYKIIEKRQSVAFWCNPISGHATLYWYQQILGQGPKLLIQFQNNGVVDDSQLPKDRFSAERLKGVDSTLKIQPAKLEDSAVYLCASSLDQRTNYGYTFGSGTRLTVV.

V and J are TRBV6-5 and TRBJ2-3, with D tentatively TRBD2 (5 bases). This CDR3 contains 14 residues. Trimming left V 5 bases short and J 1 base short, with 10 bases between. Germline V gene data show CDR1 as MNHEY and CDR2 as SVGAGI. CDR3 sequence (DNA): TGTGCCAGCAGTGACTACCGAGGCACAGATACGCAGTATTTT. Amino acid sequence: CASSDYRGTDTQYF.

This clonotype has a handful of counts. J is TRBJ1-6 and V is TRBV6-5; 9 nucleotides agree with TRBD1. CDR3 length: 18 residues. Germline V lookup: CDR1 MNHEY, CDR2 SVGAGI. V lost 4 bases and J lost 0; bases outside the gene matches: 7. CDR3 amino acids: CASSLGGQGGSYNSPLHF. CDR3 bases: TGTGCCAGCAGTTTGGGGGGACAGGGAGGCTCCTATAATTCACCCCTCCACTTT.

The chain employs TRBV9 and TRBJ2-3, with D uncertain. The CDR3 is made up of 14 amino acids. V lost 3 bases and J 0 bases, leaving 8 bases between the germline ends. The V gene's germline CDR1 is SGDLS and CDR2 YYNGEE. For the CDR3, the DNA is TGTGCCAGCAGCGATCCGGCCAGCACAGATACGCAGTATTTT. Amino acids: CASSDPASTDTQYF.

The J gene is TRBJ2-1, the V gene TRBV12-3 or TRBV12-4; the match to TRBD1 covers 9 bases. The CDR3 is made up of 15 amino acids. V was pared by 6 bases and J by 0 bases, with 3 bases of the junction left unmatched. The CDR3 DNA reads TGTGCCAGCAGGGGGACAGGGCTCTCCTACAATGAGCAGTTCTTC. Translation gives CASRGTGLSYNEQFF.

The chain couples TRBV20-1 to TRBJ2-5, with D perhaps being TRBD1 or TRBD2 (6 bases each). The CDR3 is made up of 18 amino acids. Germline CDR1 reads DFQATT; CDR2 reads SNEGSKA (reference sequence). V shed 2 bases and J shed 5 bases, with 27 bases lying between them. The CDR3 reads CSARHVPLAYRALETQYF. Written as DNA, the CDR3 is TGCAGTGCTAGACACGTACCACTAGCCTACAGGGCGTTGGAGACCCAGTACTTC.

The chain links TRBV20-1 to TRBJ2-7; 9 bases align to TRBD2. The germline CDR1 and CDR2 sequences are DFQATT and SNEGSKA (reference sequence). The CDR3 totals 14 residues. With V trimmed by 4 bases and J by 4 bases, 8 bases remained unmatched. CDR3: CSAKLAGVGYEQYF. Written as DNA, the CDR3 is TGCAGTGCTAAGTTAGCGGGAGTAGGATACGAGCAGTACTTC.

The chain links TRBV29-1 to TRBJ2-3; D is unresolved. CDR3 size: 11 residues. Trimming stripped 4 bases from V and 6 bases from J, with 8 bases between. Germline V lookup: CDR1 SQVTM, CDR2 ANQGSEA. The chain's CDR3 is CSVVSPDTQYF. CDR3 DNA sequence: TGCAGCGTTGTGTCCCCGGATACGCAGTATTTT.

This rearrangement joins TRBV6-5 to TRBJ2-1, with no clear D. CDR3 length: 13 residues. V gave up 0 bases and J gave up 4 bases, with 4 bases separating them. Germline V lookup: CDR1 MNHEY, CDR2 SVGAGI. This chain's CDR3 is CASSYSPYNEQFF. The DNA of the CDR3 is TGTGCCAGCAGTTACTCTCCGTACAATGAGCAGTTCTTC.

The rearrangement uses TRBV20-1 and TRBJ2-1; 9 bases match TRBD2. Germline CDR1 DFQATT, CDR2 SNEGSKA (reference sequence). V lost 5 bases and J lost 4; bases outside the gene matches: 6. The CDR3 runs to 14 residues. CDR3 coding DNA: TGCAGTGCTGGGGCGACTAGCGGTTACAATGAGCAGTTCTTC. Its protein is CSAGATSGYNEQFF.

The chain links TRBV29-1 to TRBJ2-5; D not resolved. The CDR3 extends over 11 amino acids. The V end was cut by 3 bases, the J end by 5 bases, with 7 bases between. Germline V gene sequence: CDR1 SQVTM, CDR2 ANQGSEA. CDR3 coding DNA: TGCAGCGTTGAGCCTAGGGAGACCCAGTACTTC. It is translated as CSVEPRETQYF. The entire variable domain, with the rest obtained from reference TRBV29-1 and TRBJ2-5, is as follows: SAVISQKPSRDICQRGTSLTIQCQVDSQVTMMFWYRQQPGQSLTLIATANQGSEATYESGFVIDKFPISRPNLTFSTLTVSNMSPEDSSIYLCSVEPRETQYFGPGTRLLVL.

With respect to this clonotype: One junction end does not reproduce the germline sequence, and a read error may be involved. The chain couples TRBV29-1 to TRBJ2-3, with D perhaps TRBD2 (7 bases). Germline-derived CDR1 and CDR2 are SQVTM and ANQGSEA. The CDR3 has 12 amino acids. In nucleotides, the CDR3 is TGCAGCGCTGAAGGGGGGGGGGATACGCAGTATTTT. Its protein is CSAEGGGDTQYF.

The genes are TRBV29-1 and TRBJ2-5; 9 bases are shared with TRBD1. The CDR3 consists of 14 residues. The trim removed 1 base at V and 6 bases at J, leaving 6 bases unmatched. Germline CDR1 and CDR2: SQVTM and ANQGSEA. The CDR3 spells CSVEAQGAKKTQYF. The CDR3 coding sequence is TGCAGCGTTGAAGCACAGGGGGCGAAGAAGACCCAGTACTTC. The full variable domain, with the rest looked up from reference TRBV29-1 and TRBJ2-5, is SAVISQKPSRDICQRGTSLTIQCQVDSQVTMMFWYRQQPGQSLTLIATANQGSEATYESGFVIDKFPISRPNLTFSTLTVSNMSPEDSSIYLCSVEAQGAKKTQYFGPGTRLLVL.

This clonotype was seen only once. This chain connects TRBV24-1 to TRBJ2-5; D gene uncertain. This CDR3 contains 15 residues. Germline V gene lookup returns CDR1 KGHDR and CDR2 SFDVKD. V was shortened by 3 bases and J by 1 base, with 11 bases between the two germline ends. The CDR3 loop reads CATSDPGHGQETQYF. Written as DNA, the CDR3 is TGTGCCACCAGTGATCCCGGGCACGGCCAAGAGACCCAGTACTTC.

This clonotype was observed a few times. The chain uses TRBV7-2 and TRBJ2-3; perhaps TRBD1 as D (5 bases). The CDR3 consists of 13 residues. CDR1 is SGHTA and CDR2 is FQGNSA in the germline V gene. V lost 6 bases, J lost 1 base, and 8 bases lay in between. CDR3 nucleotides: TGTGCCAGCAGTAGGGGCCGCACAGATACGCAGTATTTT. This gives the protein CASSRGRTDTQYF.

V gene TRBV3-1 combines with J gene TRBJ2-1; 7 bases agree with TRBD1. Germline assignment: CDR1 LGHDT and CDR2 YNNKEL (reference sequence). This CDR3 is built from 15 residues. The V gene end was trimmed by 0 bases and the J gene end by 7 bases; junction bases not matched to a gene: 6. The CDR3, as DNA: TGTGCCAGCAGCCAAGAATGGGACAGAAAAAATGAGCAGTTCTTC. This translates into CASSQEWDRKNEQFF.

J is TRBJ1-1 and V is TRBV2; 10 bases map to TRBD1. With V trimmed by 6 bases and J by 3 bases, 13 bases remained unmatched. This CDR3 is built from 17 residues. Germline CDR1 and CDR2: SNHLY and FYNNEI. The CDR3 spells CASRYRDRGLSDTEAFF. The CDR3 bases are TGTGCCAGCAGGTACCGGGACAGGGGTCTATCGGACACTGAAGCTTTCTTT.

This chain joins TRBV11-2 and TRBJ2-4, with D maybe TRBD2 (5 bases). CDR1 is SGHAT, CDR2 FQNNGV, per germline. The CDR3 is made up of 17 amino acids. Trimming stripped 1 base from V and 0 bases from J, with 13 bases between. CDR3 loop: CASSLANRLLAKNIQYF. The CDR3 DNA reads as TGTGCCAGCAGCTTAGCCAACCGACTACTAGCCAAAAACATTCAGTACTTC.

The DNA for the CDR3 is TGCGCCAGCAGCACCGGACTAGCGGGCGTGCGCTCCTACGAGCAGTACTTC. It is translated as CASSTGLAGVRSYEQYF. The gene calls are TRBV5-1 and TRBJ2-7, with 11 bases matching TRBD2. This CDR3 has 17 residues. Germline CDR1 is SGHRS and CDR2 is YFSETQ. The junction had 9 bases not matched to a gene; V was cut back by 4 bases and J by 0 bases.

The V gene is TRBV2, the J gene TRBJ2-1; D is perhaps TRBD2 (6 bases). Germline-derived CDR1 and CDR2 are SNHLY and FYNNEI. There are 14 residues in the CDR3. V lost 4 bases, J lost 6 bases, and 13 bases lay in between. The CDR3 DNA reads TGTGCCAGCAGTGCTAGCGTCACTGTCAATGAGCAGTTCTTC. Translated: CASSASVTVNEQFF.

This chain uses TRBV4-2 with TRBJ2-7; D might be TRBD1 (5 bases). The CDR3 loop spans 16 amino acids. V lost 0 bases and J lost 0, with 12 bases in between. CDR1 is LGHNA and CDR2 is YNFKEQ in the germline V gene. This chain's CDR3 is CASSQERTQNSYEQYF. The DNA of the CDR3 is TGTGCCAGCAGCCAAGAACGGACACAGAACTCCTACGAGCAGTACTTC.

This chain joins TRBV28 and TRBJ2-5; 10 nucleotides line up with TRBD2. The CDR3 covers 17 residues. V dropped 6 bases and J dropped 4; count of bases not matched to a gene: 14. Germline values: CDR1 MDHEN, CDR2 SYDVKM. Here the CDR3 reads CASSPALPAGGIETQYF. CDR3 bases: TGTGCCAGCAGCCCCGCCTTGCCAGCGGGAGGGATAGAGACCCAGTACTTC. The full variable domain, rest sourced from reference TRBV28 and TRBJ2-5, is DVKVTQSSRYLVKRTGEKVFLECVQDMDHENMFWYRQDPGLGLRLIYFSYDVKMKEKGDIPEGYSVSREKKERFSLILESASTNQTSMYLCASSPALPAGGIETQYFGPGTRLLVL.

V gene TRBV12-3 or TRBV12-4 combines with J gene TRBJ2-5, with D maybe TRBD1 (6 bases). V was trimmed by 3 bases and J by 2 bases, leaving 13 bases between them. This CDR3 spans 15 amino acids. CDR3 in DNA: TGTGCCAGCAGTTTTGGGAAGGGGACACAAGAGACCCAGTACTTC. This encodes CASSFGKGTQETQYF.

This clonotype was observed a single time. The chain uses TRBV4-1 and TRBJ2-3, with D perhaps TRBD2 (6 bases). CDR1 and CDR2 (germline): MGHRA, YSYEKL. The CDR3 extends over 15 amino acids. The ends were cut back, 2 bases at V and 1 base at J, with 10 bases in the middle. The CDR3 reads CASSQLALGTDTQYF. As DNA, the CDR3 is TGCGCCAGCAGCCAACTAGCGCTTGGCACAGATACGCAGTATTTT.

Concerning this clonotype: Its ends do not fully match the called genes, so a read error is possible. The CDR3 protein is CAGSLEVGASYEQYF. For the CDR3, the DNA is TGTGCCGGCAGCTTAGAGGTAGGGGCCTCCTACGAGCAGTACTTC. This chain connects TRBV7-8 to TRBJ2-7; possibly TRBD1 for D (5 bases). There are 15 residues in the CDR3. From germline, CDR1 is SGHVS and CDR2 FQNEAQ.

V and J are TRBV28 and TRBJ1-1, with D perhaps TRBD1 (5 bases). Germline V gene lookup returns CDR1 MDHEN and CDR2 SYDVKM. V was trimmed by 2 bases and J by 4 bases, leaving 14 bases between them. The CDR3 spans 15 residues. CDR3 bases: TGTGCCAGCAGTTTAGATGTTGGGGGGGTCACTGAAGCTTTCTTT. It specifies CASSLDVGGVTEAFF.

The chain has TRBV5-1 and TRBJ2-2, with 8 bases fitting TRBD2. V lost 2 bases and J lost 2; bases outside the gene matches: 5. CDR3 length: 16 amino acids. Germline values: CDR1 SGHRS, CDR2 YFSETQ. As DNA, the CDR3 is TGCGCCAGCAGCTTTAGCGGGACCCTTAACACCGGGGAGCTGTTTTTT. Protein product: CASSFSGTLNTGELFF.

This clonotype was detected only a few times. The chain has TRBV20-1 and TRBJ1-1; TRBD1 aligns across 7 bases. Germline V gives CDR1 DFQATT, CDR2 SNEGSKA (reference sequence). This CDR3 is built from 14 residues. V lost 6 bases to trimming and J lost 1 base; unmatched junction nucleotides: 8. The CDR3 bases are TGCAGTGCGACCTACAGGGGTTCGAACACTGAAGCTTTCTTT. Its translation: CSATYRGSNTEAFF.

The genes are TRBV11-2 and TRBJ2-2; TRBD2 agrees at 8 bases. With V trimmed by 8 bases and J by 1 base, 9 bases remained unmatched. This CDR3 comprises 16 residues. Germline CDR1 is SGHAT and CDR2 is FQNNGV. The CDR3 region is CASLWVREGNTGELFF. The CDR3 DNA reads TGTGCCAGCCTATGGGTCCGGGAGGGGAACACCGGGGAGCTGTTTTTT.

This clonotype occurred once. The chain employs TRBV20-1 and TRBJ2-1, with D unclear. The CDR3 runs 13 residues. Trimming took 4 bases from V and 10 from J, leaving 17 bases between them. In germline, CDR1 is DFQATT, CDR2 SNEGSKA (reference sequence). The CDR3 sequence: CSATTSLNYEQFF. The CDR3 DNA sequence: TGCAGTGCTACCACCAGTTTAAACTACGAGCAGTTCTTC.

This clonotype was detected a few times. This sequence joins TRBV11-2 and TRBJ2-5, with unresolved D. The CDR3 runs 17 residues. Trimming left V 1 base short and J 3 bases short, with 18 bases between. CDR1 and CDR2 from the germline V gene are SGHAT and FQNNGV. The chain's CDR3 is CASSLVGSQDLKETQYF. The CDR3 DNA sequence: TGTGCCAGCAGCTTAGTAGGTAGCCAGGACCTTAAAGAGACCCAGTACTTC.